This T cell receptor (beta chain) emerged from a study of CD4 T cells in relation to SARS-CoV-2 and coronaviruses. Libraries were prepared by immunoSEQ multiplex PCR; TCRdb keeps only in-frame clonotypes and omits some of them. Found here are 20,000 to 25,000 clones, more than 60% of them singletons; the top ten hold about 12%. Note on this clone: Its antigen is undetermined.

The CDR3 covers 18 residues. Germline V CDR1 and CDR2: LGHDT, YNNKEL (reference sequence). V lost 1 base to trimming and J lost 7 bases; unmatched junction nucleotides: 10. Before the COVID-19 pandemic, during about 2011-2019, CD4+ T cells were taken from unexposed donors. After approximately ten days of culture, CD4+ T cells were isolated. Material for sequencing was CD4+ T cells from PBMCs, cultured in vitro. The V and J genes are TRBV3-1 (or the pseudogene TRBV3-2) and TRBJ2-2; 12 positions agree with TRBD2. This TCR was recovered from a human donor in good health. CDR3 amino acids: CASSQGTSGARSGGELFF. For the CDR3, the DNA is TGTGCCAGCAGCCAAGGGACTAGCGGGGCTAGATCCGGCGGGGAGCTGTTTTTT.